These 7 T cell receptor beta chains came from one sample sequenced in a study of type 1 regulatory T cells. No antigens are known for them. TCRdb reprocessed the reads with MiXCR, giving one entry per CDR3 protein. In the table there are about 65,000 distinct CDR3 sequences, roughly 49% of which are singletons. What was sequenced was cultured non-Tr1 T cells, either the whole culture or a sorted T cell fraction (not recorded which). These receptor sequences come from a human donor in good health.

The V call is TRBV20-1, the J call TRBJ2-7, with D hard to call. The V end lost 0 bases, the J end lost 1 base, and 10 bases lay between the germline ends. Germline CDR1 reads DFQATT; CDR2 reads SNEGSKA (reference sequence). This CDR3 has 14 residues. The CDR3 DNA reads as TGCAGTGCTAGAGATTGGGCGAGTTCCTACGAGCAGTACTTC. It is translated as CSARDWASSYEQYF.

To note about this clonotype: The junction departs from the called germline gene at one end, perhaps through a read error. The rearrangement links TRBV7-9 to TRBJ2-1, with 7 bases lining up with TRBD2. This CDR3 contains 16 residues. From germline, CDR1 is SEHNR and CDR2 FQNEAQ (reference sequence). The CDR3 region has the DNA TGTGCCAGCAGCCCAAAGGCGGGGAGGGCCTACAACGAGCAGTTCTTC. Translated, it gives CASSPKAGRAYNEQFF.

The rearrangement links TRBV5-1 to TRBJ1-5; 7 bases are a match to TRBD1. V lost 5 bases, J lost 4 bases, and 9 bases stayed unmatched. This CDR3 is built from 15 residues. Germline lookup yields CDR1 SGHRS and CDR2 YFSETQ. CDR3 loop: CASRAGTASNQPQHF. For the CDR3, the DNA is TGCGCCAGCAGGGCCGGGACAGCTAGTAATCAGCCCCAGCATTTT.

This clonotype was counted between two and nine times. CDR3 bases: TGTGCCAGCAGCTCACAGCGGAACACTGAAGCTTTCTTT. This encodes CASSSQRNTEAFF. V gene TRBV7-2 combines with J gene TRBJ1-1; unclear D gene. Germline CDR1 reads SGHTA; CDR2 reads FQGNSA. The CDR3 covers 13 residues. The V end was cut by 4 bases, the J end by 1 base, with 7 bases between.

The table lists this clonotype with a count of one. At one of its ends the junction is not consistent with the germline gene, which may arise from a read error. The rearrangement links TRBV3-1 to TRBJ2-1, with a possible D match to TRBD1 (6 bases). Germline lookup yields CDR1 LGHDT and CDR2 YNNKEL (reference sequence). The CDR3 length is 14 residues. Here the CDR3 DNA reads TGTGCCAGCAGCCAGGGGGCCTCGTCCAATGAGCGGTTCTTC. Protein: CASSQGASSNERFF.

The rearrangement links TRBV4-3 to TRBJ1-3; 7 nucleotides match TRBD1. The CDR3 is 15 residues long. From germline, CDR1 is LGHNA and CDR2 YSLEER. V lost 4 bases, J lost 3 bases, and 6 bases stayed unmatched. Here the CDR3 reads CASSREQGSGNTIYF. CDR3 DNA: TGCGCCAGCAGCCGAGAACAGGGGAGTGGAAACACCATATATTTT.

The chain carries TRBV11-3 and TRBJ1-4; D gene uncertain. This CDR3 has 14 amino acids. The ends were cut back, 5 bases at V and 8 bases at J, with 15 bases in the middle. Germline values: CDR1 SGHNT, CDR2 YENEEA. CDR3 residues: CASSARSKWEKLFF. CDR3 DNA sequence: TGTGCCAGCAGCGCCCGCTCTAAATGGGAAAAACTGTTTTTT.